The clone carrying this TCR beta chain was counted a single time. As processed by the authors: Nucleated cell counts were estimated from reference gene primer amplification. Sequencing was performed with immunoSEQ multiplex PCR; in TCRdb, only in-frame clones are kept and a portion is missing. Clone size and the V and J calls come from that table; the DNA yielded D and trimming. The repertoire has about 68,000 clones, 75% to 85% of them found once; the top ten carry roughly 43%. These data come from a study of blood T cell repertoires in COVID-19. The wider study: Collection of acute and convalescent COVID-19 samples took place in the United States, Italy and Spain. In each case, the material was cDNA or gDNA derived from T cells, B-cell-depleted T cells, or PBMCs.

Germline CDR1 is SGHTA and CDR2 is FQGNSA. The junction had 4 bases not matched to a gene; V was cut back by 1 base and J by 10 bases. This CDR3 comprises 14 residues. Sequencing used peripheral blood. The sequence derives from a man older than 75 with acute or convalescent COVID-19. V and J are TRBV7-2 and TRBJ1-6, with TRBD1 matching over 7 bases. This CDR3 is CASSLDRGTSPLHF. As DNA, the CDR3 is TGTGCCAGCAGCTTAGACAGGGGAACCTCACCCCTCCACTTT.